Below are 23 T cell receptor beta chains sequenced from a single sample in a study of cytomegalovirus exposure and HLA in healthy donors. The PCR had 60 Vbeta and 13 Jbeta primers. The table came from immunoSEQ multiplex PCR; TCRdb's copy has only in-frame clones and leaves some out. The sample contains around 100,000 clones, approximately 80% of which appear only once. Material: PBMCs. The receptors come from a man younger than 45 in good health and CMV-seropositive.

The chain has TRBV10-1 and TRBJ2-3, with 7 bases identical to TRBD2. CDR3 length: 16 residues. V gave up 5 bases and J gave up 6 bases; unmatched junction bases: 14. CDR1 and CDR2 (germline): WNHNN, SYGVQD (reference sequence). The CDR3 here is CASSPLGAGSEDTQYF. CDR3 coding DNA: TGCGCCAGCAGTCCCCTCGGAGCGGGGAGTGAGGATACGCAGTATTTT.

The V call is TRBV14, the J call TRBJ2-3, with TRBD2 matching over 11 bases. Germline V gene sequence: CDR1 SGHDN, CDR2 FVKESK. The CDR3 is 18 residues long. V lost 1 base to trimming and J lost 0 bases; unmatched junction nucleotides: 6. CDR3 nucleotide sequence: TGTGCCAGCAGCCAAGGACTAGCGGGACCCCATAGCACAGATACGCAGTATTTT. Translated, it gives CASSQGLAGPHSTDTQYF.

CDR3 sequence reads: CASSLGSDSGAGELFF. DNA for the CDR3: TGTGCCAGCAGCTTAGGGTCGGACAGCGGTGCCGGGGAGCTGTTTTTT. The chain joins TRBV7-9 to TRBJ2-2; D possibly corresponds to TRBD1 (6 bases). Trimming removed 1 base at V and 6 bases at J, with 15 bases between. The CDR3 is 16 amino acids. Per germline, CDR1 SEHNR and CDR2 FQNEAQ (reference sequence).

This clone was found once. V is TRBV5-4 and J is TRBJ1-1; 8 bases map to TRBD1. Germline V gene data show CDR1 as SGHNT and CDR2 as YYREEE (reference sequence). Germline trimming cut 4 bases from V and 3 bases from J; bases unmatched to any gene: 5. The CDR3 is made up of 14 amino acids. This chain's CDR3 is CASSQGAGYTEAFF. The DNA for the CDR3 is TGTGCCAGCAGCCAGGGGGCAGGGTACACTGAAGCTTTCTTT.

V and J are TRBV5-1 and TRBJ1-3, with TRBD1 as a possible D gene (6 bases). CDR3 size: 17 residues. Germline assignment: CDR1 SGHRS and CDR2 YFSETQ. V was cut by 0 bases and J by 0 bases, with 13 bases left in between. The CDR3 bases are TGCGCCAGCAGCTTGGGAGCCGACAGGTTCTCTGGAAACACCATATATTTT. It codes for CASSLGADRFSGNTIYF.

The V call is TRBV2, the J call TRBJ1-2; TRBD1 might be the D (6 bases). Trimming removed 8 bases from V and 6 bases from J, with 16 bases in between. This CDR3 is built from 13 residues. Germline loops: CDR1 SNHLY, CDR2 FYNNEI. The CDR3: CASLSRGRDGYTF. Here the CDR3 DNA reads TGTGCCAGCCTTTCCAGGGGAAGAGATGGCTACACCTTC. Full variable domain (remainder filled in from reference TRBV2 and TRBJ1-2): EPEVTQTPSHQVTQMGQEVILRCVPISNHLYFYWYRQILGQKVEFLVSFYNNEISEKSEIFDDQFSVERPDGSNFTLKIRSTKLEDSAMYFCASLSRGRDGYTFGSGTRLTVV.

The sample holds one count of this clone. The rearrangement joins TRBV5-6 to TRBJ1-2; 10 nucleotides agree with TRBD1. In germline, CDR1 is SGHDT, CDR2 YYEEEE. V trimming: 0 bases; J trimming: 4 bases; junction bases outside the gene matches: 6. The CDR3 is made up of 16 amino acids. The CDR3 reads CASSLEGTGASYGYTF. As DNA, the CDR3 is TGTGCCAGCAGCTTGGAAGGGACAGGGGCGTCCTATGGCTACACCTTC.

The V gene is TRBV18, the J gene TRBJ1-2; a weak D match, TRBD1 (5 bases). This CDR3 has 13 residues. Germline lookup yields CDR1 KGHSH and CDR2 LQKENI. V was pared by 1 base and J by 6 bases, with 9 bases between. Here the CDR3 reads CASSPQGVHGYTF. In DNA, the CDR3 is TGTGCCAGCTCACCACAAGGGGTTCATGGCTACACCTTC.

This chain uses TRBV9 with TRBJ2-2; 8 bases line up with TRBD1. This CDR3 is 15 amino acids long. Germline CDR1 is SGDLS and CDR2 is YYNGEE. J gave up 3 bases and V 3 bases, and 4 bases lay outside the gene matches. The CDR3 sequence: CASSGDRGDTGELFF. CDR3 nucleotide sequence: TGTGCCAGCAGCGGTGACAGGGGCGACACCGGGGAGCTGTTTTTT.

V gene TRBV19 combines with J gene TRBJ2-7; a possible D gene is TRBD1 (6 bases). V lost 6 bases, J lost 2 bases, and 14 bases lay in between. This CDR3 is 14 amino acids long. Germline values: CDR1 LNHDA, CDR2 SQIVND (reference sequence). CDR3 amino acids: CASRGRGSPYEQYF. The CDR3 coding sequence is TGTGCCAGTAGGGGCAGGGGAAGTCCCTACGAGCAGTACTTC.

The sample holds a few counts of this clone. The chain couples TRBV25-1 to TRBJ2-7; a possible D gene is TRBD1 (6 bases). This CDR3 has 13 amino acids. Germline CDR1 and CDR2: MGHDK and SYGVNS. Trimming took 4 bases from V and 6 from J, leaving 13 bases between them. This CDR3 reads CASSGQVVSEQYF. The CDR3, as DNA: TGTGCCAGCAGTGGACAGGTAGTGAGCGAGCAGTACTTC.

J is TRBJ2-2 and V is TRBV5-1; 7 nucleotides line up with TRBD2. The CDR3 sequence is 16 residues long. Losses at the gene ends were 4 bases for V and 5 bases for J; bases not matched to a gene: 11. Germline-derived CDR1 and CDR2 are SGHRS and YFSETQ. CDR3 sequence reads: CASSMTGDGGTGELFF. CDR3 coding DNA: TGCGCCAGCAGCATGACCGGGGACGGGGGGACCGGGGAGCTGTTTTTT.

The rearrangement joins TRBV6-1 to TRBJ2-3, with 14 positions matching TRBD2. Germline lookup yields CDR1 MNHNS and CDR2 SASEGT. Trimming at V came to 3 bases and at J to 2 bases, leaving 4 bases not matched to a gene. The CDR3 spans 17 residues. This chain's CDR3 is CASSETSGGAFTDTQYF. CDR3 coding DNA: TGTGCCAGCAGTGAGACTAGCGGGGGGGCTTTCACAGATACGCAGTATTTT.

The rearrangement links TRBV7-9 to TRBJ1-1; TRBD1 agrees at 9 bases. V shed 1 base, J shed 10 bases, and the junction held 4 bases outside the gene matches. CDR3 length: 13 amino acids. Germline V gene data show CDR1 as SEHNR and CDR2 as FQNEAQ (reference sequence). CDR3 sequence (DNA): TGTGCCAGCAGCTTAGGGGACAGGGCCCGAGCTTTCTTT. It specifies CASSLGDRARAFF.

The chain joins TRBV2 to TRBJ2-5; 7 positions match TRBD2. Unmatched junction bases numbered 7, after V lost 7 bases and J lost 2 bases. Germline CDR1 is SNHLY and CDR2 is FYNNEI. CDR3 length: 14 amino acids. The CDR3 nucleotides are TGTGCCAGCACCCCCCCGGGGGGACAAGAGACCCAGTACTTC. Protein product: CASTPPGGQETQYF.

This clone appeared a few times. This CDR3 is CASSSGASTEAFF. CDR3 nucleotides: TGTGCCAGCAGCTCAGGGGCGAGCACTGAAGCTTTCTTT. The chain is built from TRBV5-4 and TRBJ1-1, with a weak D call TRBD1 (6 bases). Germline V gene lookup returns CDR1 SGHNT and CDR2 YYREEE (reference sequence). This CDR3 is built from 13 residues. The ends were cut back, 3 bases at V and 4 bases at J, with 10 bases in the middle.

This chain links TRBV29-1 with TRBJ1-1; possible D gene TRBD1, 6 bases. V was clipped by 4 bases and J by 5 bases, with 11 bases between them. Germline V gene lookup returns CDR1 SQVTM and CDR2 ANQGSEA. This CDR3 has 12 amino acids. The CDR3 here is CSVGQGITEAFF. Written as DNA, the CDR3 is TGCAGCGTTGGGCAGGGGATTACTGAAGCTTTCTTT.

The chain is built from TRBV19 and TRBJ2-6; D possibly corresponds to TRBD2 (6 bases). The CDR3 sequence is 17 residues long. Germline lookup yields CDR1 LNHDA and CDR2 SQIVND (reference sequence). The germline V and J ends were trimmed by 6 bases and 0 bases, with 15 bases remaining between them. This chain's CDR3 is CASRRDPGSSGANVLTF. CDR3 DNA: TGTGCCAGTAGGCGGGACCCTGGGTCCTCTGGGGCCAACGTCCTGACTTTC. The full variable domain, rest sourced from reference TRBV19 and TRBJ2-6, is DGGITQSPKYLFRKEGQNVTLSCEQNLNHDAMYWYRQDPGQGLRLIYYSQIVNDFQKGDIAEGYSVSREKKESFPLTVTSAQKNPTAFYLCASRRDPGSSGANVLTFGAGSRLTVL.

CDR3 sequence (DNA): TGTGCCAGCAGTCCCGGGACAGGGAACTACGAGCAGTACTTC. Amino acid sequence: CASSPGTGNYEQYF. This chain joins TRBV5-4 and TRBJ2-7, with TRBD1 matching over 9 bases. The CDR3 length is 14 residues. With 5 bases clipped from V and 3 bases from J, the junction kept 6 bases outside the gene matches. CDR1 is SGHNT, CDR2 YYREEE, per germline (reference sequence).

This chain uses TRBV6-6 with TRBJ1-2, with D unresolved. CDR1 MNHNY and CDR2 SVGAGI come from the germline V gene (reference sequence). CDR3 size: 14 residues. Trimming cost V 8 bases and J 2 bases, with 15 bases left between them. The CDR3 nucleotides read TGTGCCAGCTCCAATGCGGGATCCAACTATGGCTACACCTTC. It is translated as CASSNAGSNYGYTF.

The chain joins TRBV29-1 to TRBJ2-5; TRBD2 agrees at 12 bases. The germline V gene has CDR1 SQVTM and CDR2 ANQGSEA. V gave up 4 bases and J gave up 0 bases; unmatched junction bases: 3. The CDR3 runs to 15 residues. The chain's CDR3 is CSVVGTSGHQETQYF. The CDR3 nucleotides read TGCAGCGTTGTGGGGACTAGCGGGCACCAAGAGACCCAGTACTTC.

This clone was observed a handful of times. The V call is TRBV6-1, the J call TRBJ1-3; 7 nucleotides line up with TRBD1. Losses at the gene ends were 2 bases for V and 1 base for J; bases not matched to a gene: 2. The germline V gene encodes CDR1 MNHNS and CDR2 SASEGT. This CDR3 is built from 15 residues. The CDR3 DNA is TGTGCCAGCAGTGAACAGGGGGTATCTGGAAACACCATATATTTT. This translates into CASSEQGVSGNTIYF.

The chain joins TRBV19 to TRBJ1-3, with no clear D. Trimming pared 7 bases from V and 0 bases from J, leaving 13 bases between. The CDR3 contains 15 residues. Germline values: CDR1 LNHDA, CDR2 SQIVND (reference sequence). The CDR3 nucleotides read TGTGCCAGTACCGCCTACTCTTTCTCTGGAAACACCATATATTTT. As protein: CASTAYSFSGNTIYF.